The present entry profiles one T cell receptor (beta chain) with its context. Looked up from germline, CDR1 is KGHSH and CDR2 is LQKENI. Trimming took 6 bases from V and 5 from J, leaving 14 bases between them. The CDR3 runs to 13 residues. The data are from a study of blood T cells in healthy people across ages. Together with a sample-barcoded 5' primer, a J-beta primer mix was included in a second PCR lasting roughly 6 to 12 cycles. TCRdb redid the calling of the 5' RACE reads with MiXCR, one entry per CDR3 protein. The sample yields some 940,000 distinct CDR3 sequences, 25% to 35% seen once. These data also featured in a second study, about T cells of mothers and their children. As reported in that work: Per child, 2.8 million or so TCR beta CDR3 reads were obtained, against over 9.5 million per mother.

The origin of this receptor is a woman aged 35 to 49 in good health. The V and J genes are TRBV18 and TRBJ2-7; D is ambiguous. What was sequenced was blood. The CDR3 reads CASSLGTTHEQYF. CDR3 coding DNA: TGTGCCAGCTCCCTGGGCACTACCCACGAGCAGTACTTC.